The 31 T cell receptor beta chains in this list originate from one sample, sequenced in a study of T cell changes during pregnancy in multiple sclerosis. TCRdb's copy holds only in-frame clones and misses some; the assay was immunoSEQ multiplex PCR. The data hold tens of thousands of clones, with more than 85% observed a single time. The sequencing here drew on CD8+ T cells from peripheral blood mononuclear cells, taken in the first trimester of pregnancy. All receptors come from a female donor with multiple sclerosis, enrolled in a pregnancy study.

The chain joins TRBV28 to TRBJ1-5; 7 nucleotides line up with TRBD1. This CDR3 contains 18 residues. The germline V gene has CDR1 MDHEN and CDR2 SYDVKM. With V trimmed by 3 bases and J by 1 base, 12 bases remained unmatched. The CDR3 nucleotides are TGTGCCAGCAGTTTTCTCATCGAGACGACAGGGAGCAATCAGCCCCAGCATTTT. Amino acids: CASSFLIETTGSNQPQHF.

The chain links TRBV4-3 to TRBJ2-1, with TRBD2 matching 9 bases. The CDR3 runs to 18 residues. The ends lost 0 bases at V and 8 bases at J; junction bases unmatched: 14. The germline gives CDR1 LGHNA, CDR2 YSLEER. The DNA for the CDR3 is TGCGCCAGCAGCCAAGAACCCCGTCTAGCGGGACCTACCGATGAGCAGTTCTTC. Translation gives CASSQEPRLAGPTDEQFF.

The J gene is TRBJ2-5, the V gene TRBV6-1; a possible D gene is TRBD1 (6 bases). The germline CDR1 and CDR2 sequences are MNHNS and SASEGT. Deletions cut 0 bases from V and 5 bases from J, with 10 bases between. This CDR3 is built from 14 residues. CDR3 in DNA: TGTGCCAGCAGTGAAGCTGGGGGCTGGGAGACCCAGTACTTC. As protein: CASSEAGGWETQYF.

The genes are TRBV29-1 and TRBJ2-7, with TRBD2 identical over 10 bases. Germline CDR1 is SQVTM and CDR2 is ANQGSEA. This CDR3 is built from 15 residues. V gave up 4 bases and J gave up 5 bases; unmatched junction bases: 11. Written as DNA, the CDR3 is TGCAGCGTTGCGGCTTCTAGCGGGAGTTCTGACGAGCAGTACTTC. This codes for CSVAASSGSSDEQYF.

Remarks on this clone: Other DNA sequences of this sample code for an identical CDR3. CDR3 sequence: CASSASGGVAGELFF. CDR3 DNA: TGTGCCAGCAGTGCTTCGGGAGGCGTAGCCGGGGAGCTGTTTTTT. This sequence joins TRBV6-4 and TRBJ2-2; 7 bases map to TRBD2. The CDR3 contains 15 residues. The trim removed 4 bases at V and 6 bases at J, leaving 8 bases unmatched. Per germline, CDR1 MRHNA and CDR2 SNTAGT.

V gene TRBV5-1 combines with J gene TRBJ2-7, with D maybe TRBD2 (6 bases). CDR3 length: 15 amino acids. V was clipped by 1 base and J by 3 bases, with 14 bases between them. Germline V gives CDR1 SGHRS, CDR2 YFSETQ. CDR3 sequence (DNA): TGCGCCAGCAGCTTGTTATCGGAGGGCCTCTACGAGCAGTACTTC. The encoded protein is CASSLLSEGLYEQYF.

The CDR3 region has the DNA TGTGCCAGCAGCAATTTCGACAGGAAGGCGACCTACGAGCAGTACTTC. Its protein product is CASSNFDRKATYEQYF. The gene calls are TRBV7-9 and TRBJ2-7; possibly TRBD1 for D (6 bases). The CDR3 consists of 16 residues. V was pared by 5 bases and J by 2 bases, with 19 bases between. Germline-derived CDR1 and CDR2 are SEHNR and FQNEAQ (reference sequence).

J is TRBJ2-7 and V is TRBV28; 8 bases line up with TRBD2. The CDR3 contains 14 residues. CDR1 MDHEN and CDR2 SYDVKM come from the germline V gene. V dropped 6 bases and J dropped 3; count of bases not matched to a gene: 7. The DNA of the CDR3 is TGTGCCAGCAGGCCGGGACTAGGGAGCTACGAGCAGTACTTC. It translates to CASRPGLGSYEQYF.

This chain joins TRBV5-1 and TRBJ2-1; TRBD1 is a possible D gene (5 bases). Trimming left V 6 bases short and J 2 bases short, with 12 bases between. CDR1 and CDR2 (germline): SGHRS, YFSETQ. CDR3 size: 14 residues. CDR3 protein: CASTPDTAYNEQFF. In DNA, the CDR3 is TGCGCCAGCACCCCGGACACCGCCTACAATGAGCAGTTCTTC.

CDR3 protein: CASSLGSGAPYNEQFF. CDR3 nucleotides: TGTGCCAGCAGCTTGGGTTCGGGAGCTCCCTACAATGAGCAGTTCTTC. The V and J genes are TRBV5-4 and TRBJ2-1; perhaps TRBD2 as D (6 bases). V dropped 0 bases and J dropped 2 bases, with 12 bases sitting between them. Per the germline V gene, CDR1 is SGHNT and CDR2 is YYREEE (reference sequence). The CDR3 runs 16 residues.

The chain has TRBV7-6 and TRBJ2-3, with D perhaps matching TRBD1 (6 bases). Trimming took 3 bases from V and 4 from J, leaving 8 bases between them. Looked up from germline, CDR1 is SGHVS and CDR2 is FNYEAQ. CDR3 length: 13 amino acids. DNA for the CDR3: TGTGCCAGCAGCTTCGGACAGCCAGATACGCAGTATTTT. This translates into CASSFGQPDTQYF. The entire variable domain, with the rest obtained from reference TRBV7-6 and TRBJ2-3, is as follows: GAGVSQSPRYKVTKRGQDVALRCDPISGHVSLYWYRQALGQGPEFLTYFNYEAQQDKSGLPNDRFSAERPEGSISTLTIQRTEQRDSAMYRCASSFGQPDTQYFGPGTRLTVL.

The chain joins TRBV5-3 to TRBJ2-7; 9 bases agree with TRBD2. TRBV5-3 is assigned to the ORF class and has an uncertain function. This CDR3 has 16 residues. The junction had 4 bases not matched to a gene; V was cut back by 0 bases and J by 0 bases. The CDR3 bases are TGTGCCAGAAGCTTGGCGAGTAGCGGGAGCTCCTACGAGCAGTACTTC. Its translation: CARSLASSGSSYEQYF.

A few counts support this clone. The J gene is TRBJ2-2, the V gene TRBV9, with D uncertain. The CDR3 consists of 16 residues. V was pared by 1 base and J by 5 bases, with 15 bases between. Per germline, CDR1 SGDLS and CDR2 YYNGEE. CDR3 sequence reads: CASSVNPSGSTGELFF. The CDR3 bases are TGTGCCAGCAGCGTAAATCCCTCTGGCTCAACCGGGGAGCTGTTTTTT.

This chain links TRBV29-1 with TRBJ1-6; D gene unclear. Germline V lookup: CDR1 SQVTM, CDR2 ANQGSEA. Trimming cost V 2 bases and J 0 bases, with 8 bases left between them. CDR3 length: 15 residues. The CDR3 DNA reads as TGCAGCGTTGAACCCTTATCCTCCTATAATTCACCCCTCCACTTT. It encodes CSVEPLSSYNSPLHF.

This clone is a singleton in its sample. The J gene is TRBJ2-7, the V gene TRBV30; the match to TRBD1 covers 7 bases. The CDR3 is 11 amino acids. V trimming: 4 bases; J trimming: 3 bases; junction bases outside the gene matches: 0. Per the germline V gene, CDR1 is GTSNPN and CDR2 is SVGIG (reference sequence). In nucleotides, the CDR3 is TGTGCCTGGACAGGGGGCTACGAGCAGTACTTC. This sequence encodes CAWTGGYEQYF. The variable domain in full, with the rest retrieved from reference TRBV30 and TRBJ2-7, is SQTIHQWPATLVQPVGSPLSLECTVEGTSNPNLYWYRQAAGRGLQLLFYSVGIGQISSEVPQNLSASRPQDRQFILSSKKLLLSDSGFYLCAWTGGYEQYFGPGTRLTVT.

This clone was counted once. The chain joins TRBV9 to TRBJ1-1; 7 nucleotides agree with TRBD1. Germline trimming cut 7 bases from V and 3 bases from J; bases unmatched to any gene: 6. CDR3 size: 13 residues. Germline CDR1 reads SGDLS; CDR2 reads YYNGEE. The CDR3 DNA is TGTGCCAGCGGAGAACAGGGGTACACTGAAGCTTTCTTT. It translates to CASGEQGYTEAFF.

This rearrangement joins TRBV5-1 to TRBJ2-5, with 9 nucleotides matching TRBD2. V shed 4 bases and J 5 bases; nucleotides not matched to a gene: 6. Germline loops: CDR1 SGHRS, CDR2 YFSETQ. The length of the CDR3 is 14 residues. The CDR3: CASSPAGGRETQYF. As DNA, the CDR3 is TGCGCCAGCAGCCCAGCGGGAGGTAGGGAGACCCAGTACTTC.

The chain combines TRBV19 with TRBJ1-5; 10 nucleotides match TRBD1. Germline V gene data show CDR1 as LNHDA and CDR2 as SQIVND (reference sequence). The CDR3 covers 17 residues. Losses at the gene ends were 6 bases for V and 8 bases for J; bases not matched to a gene: 16. CDR3 in amino acids: CASRPPGGTGALEPQHF. CDR3 in DNA: TGTGCCAGTAGGCCTCCGGGGGGGACAGGGGCTCTAGAGCCCCAGCATTTT.

This chain links TRBV6-4 with TRBJ2-5; the D gene is possibly TRBD2 (6 bases). The V gene's germline CDR1 is MRHNA and CDR2 SNTAGT. The length of the CDR3 is 14 residues. V was cut by 3 bases and J by 4 bases, with 12 bases left in between. The CDR3 sequence is CASSDGREPETQYF. The CDR3, as DNA: TGTGCCAGCAGTGATGGCCGGGAGCCAGAGACCCAGTACTTC.

The chain employs TRBV7-8 and TRBJ2-7; 10 bases match TRBD1. The J segment lost 2 bases and the V segment lost 2 bases, leaving 9 bases of the junction unmatched. The CDR3 has 17 amino acids. Per germline, CDR1 SGHVS and CDR2 FQNEAQ. The CDR3 DNA is TGTGCCAGCAGCTTACTTCCTCCGGGACAGGGGCCCTACGAGCAGTACTTC. Residues: CASSLLPPGQGPYEQYF.

V usage is TRBV2 and J usage is TRBJ1-2, with a tentative D call TRBD1 (6 bases). The CDR3 has 14 residues. Germline V gives CDR1 SNHLY, CDR2 FYNNEI. V was shortened by 9 bases and J by 2 bases, with 16 bases between the two germline ends. This CDR3 is CARLRTEQNYGYTF. Written as DNA, the CDR3 is TGTGCCAGACTGCGGACAGAACAGAACTATGGCTACACCTTC.

Only one count was recorded for this clone. This rearrangement joins TRBV9 to TRBJ2-3, with D possibly matching TRBD1 (5 bases). Germline CDR1 is SGDLS and CDR2 is YYNGEE. The V gene lost 6 bases and the J gene lost 2 bases, with 7 bases spanning the gap. The CDR3 spans 12 residues. As DNA, the CDR3 is TGTGCCAGCAAAGGGGACACAGATACGCAGTATTTT. It codes for CASKGDTDTQYF.

The rearrangement joins TRBV7-3 to TRBJ2-1, with 9 bases that match TRBD2. Germline V lookup: CDR1 SGHTA, CDR2 FQGTGA. The CDR3 is made up of 15 amino acids. Losses at the gene ends were 2 bases for V and 7 bases for J; bases not matched to a gene: 6. As DNA, the CDR3 is TGTGCCAGCAGCTTAGGCGGGGGGGGAGTTAATGAGCAGTTCTTC. It is translated as CASSLGGGGVNEQFF.

The CDR3 spells CASSQAPGHPKRRTNEKLFF. CDR3 sequence (DNA): TGCGCCAGCAGCCAGGCCCCAGGACATCCGAAAAGAAGAACTAATGAAAAACTGTTTTTT. The chain has TRBV4-3 and TRBJ1-4; a weak D match, TRBD1 (5 bases). V lost 3 bases and J 1 base, leaving 24 bases between the germline ends. The germline CDR1 and CDR2 sequences are LGHNA and YSLEER. The CDR3 spans 20 residues.

The chain combines TRBV6-1 with TRBJ2-1, with 10 bases matching TRBD2. The ends lost 1 base at V and 8 bases at J; junction bases unmatched: 5. CDR1 is MNHNS and CDR2 is SASEGT in the germline V gene. The CDR3 covers 15 residues. This CDR3 reads CASSEDLAGAYEQFF. The CDR3 DNA follows: TGTGCCAGCAGTGAAGACCTAGCGGGAGCATATGAGCAGTTCTTC.

Turning to this clone: The junction shows a germline mismatch at one end, possibly a read error. This chain connects TRBV10-3 to TRBJ2-1; D gene unclear. Germline values: CDR1 ENHRY, CDR2 SYGVKD. This CDR3 has 15 amino acids. For the CDR3, the DNA is TGTGCCATCAATGAGTCCGAGATTACCTACAATGAGCAGTTCTTC. Amino acids: CAINESEITYNEQFF.

This clone has only a few counts. The rearrangement uses TRBV6-1 and TRBJ2-7; 7 bases match TRBD2. The V gene's germline CDR1 is MNHNS and CDR2 SASEGT. The trim removed 6 bases at V and 4 bases at J, leaving 9 bases unmatched. The CDR3 loop spans 14 amino acids. The CDR3 nucleotides are TGTGCCAGCAGCGTAAGCGGGGAGGCATACGAGCAGTACTTC. Translating gives CASSVSGEAYEQYF.

This clone was seen once. J is TRBJ2-2 and V is TRBV11-3, with a weak D call TRBD1 (6 bases). The V gene lost 5 bases and the J gene lost 4 bases, with 14 bases spanning the gap. The CDR3 has 15 residues. Germline-derived CDR1 and CDR2 are SGHNT and YENEEA. CDR3 bases: TGTGCCAGCAGCCCTTTACTACAGGGCACCGGGGAGCTGTTTTTT. Amino acids: CASSPLLQGTGELFF.

This chain connects TRBV28 to TRBJ2-2; 7 bases are shared with TRBD2. The CDR3 extends over 16 amino acids. With V trimmed by 6 bases and J by 4 bases, 11 bases remained unmatched. Germline-derived CDR1 and CDR2 are MDHEN and SYDVKM. Here the CDR3 DNA reads TGTGCCAGCAGCCCCGTGGGAGGGGTCCGCACCGGGGAGCTGTTTTTT. It yields the protein CASSPVGGVRTGELFF.

The chain employs TRBV6-4 and TRBJ2-2, with 9 nucleotides matching TRBD2. The CDR3 is made up of 14 amino acids. Germline assignment: CDR1 MRHNA and CDR2 SNTAGT. V was clipped by 5 bases and J by 3 bases; unmatched bases: 1. CDR3 amino acids: CASSLAGDTGELFF. The CDR3 DNA sequence: TGTGCCAGCAGTTTAGCGGGAGACACCGGGGAGCTGTTTTTT.

The chain links TRBV27 to TRBJ2-1; a weak D match, TRBD2 (6 bases). The germline V and J ends were trimmed by 7 bases and 7 bases, with 23 bases remaining between them. This CDR3 has 16 residues. Germline V gene lookup returns CDR1 MNHEY and CDR2 SMNVEV (reference sequence). CDR3 amino acids: CASNLPPRETSNEQFF. CDR3 nucleotides: TGTGCCAGCAATCTCCCACCCCGGGAGACTTCGAATGAGCAGTTCTTC.